The 17 T cell receptor beta chains below come from one sample, sequenced in a study of blood T cell repertoires in COVID-19. Profiled with immunoSEQ multiplex PCR; TCRdb holds only in-frame clones, not every one. Among 200,000 to 250,000 clones listed, 80% to 85% were seen once. The sample consisted of peripheral blood. The receptors come from a woman aged 18-29 years with acute or convalescent COVID-19.

The V gene is TRBV28, the J gene TRBJ1-1; D remains ambiguous. The CDR3 covers 14 residues. Trimming removed 3 bases from V and 0 bases from J, with 8 bases in between. Per the germline V gene, CDR1 is MDHEN and CDR2 is SYDVKM. CDR3 nucleotide sequence: TGTGCCAGCAGTTTCGAACAGATGAACACTGAAGCTTTCTTT. This translates into CASSFEQMNTEAFF.

CDR3 sequence: CSVLTRRYEQYF. Here the CDR3 DNA reads TGCAGCGTTTTAACTAGGAGGTACGAGCAGTACTTC. The chain uses TRBV29-1 and TRBJ2-7; D is possibly TRBD2 (5 bases). The length of the CDR3 is 12 residues. Per the germline V gene, CDR1 is SQVTM and CDR2 is ANQGSEA. The V end lost 5 bases, the J end lost 4 bases, and 12 bases lay between the germline ends.

This chain joins TRBV27 and TRBJ2-5, with a weak D call TRBD1 (5 bases). The CDR3 has 13 residues. The germline gives CDR1 MNHEY, CDR2 SMNVEV (reference sequence). The V and J ends lost 5 bases and 2 bases respectively, with 9 bases between them. CDR3 residues: CASSTTAQETQYF. The CDR3 DNA reads as TGTGCCAGCAGTACGACAGCACAAGAGACCCAGTACTTC.

V and J are TRBV18 and TRBJ2-1, with 13 bases matching TRBD2. This CDR3 has 16 amino acids. Trimming took 4 bases from V and 4 from J; bases not matched to a gene: 4. Germline values: CDR1 KGHSH, CDR2 LQKENI. CDR3 in DNA: TGTGCCAGCTCACGCGGACTAGCGGGGGCATACAATGAGCAGTTCTTC. Translated, it gives CASSRGLAGAYNEQFF.

This chain uses TRBV9 with TRBJ1-6; D call uncertain. Germline values: CDR1 SGDLS, CDR2 YYNGEE. The CDR3 loop spans 16 amino acids. V lost 0 bases to trimming and J lost 7 bases, with 14 bases between them. The CDR3 spells CASSVGGPSPNSPLHF. The CDR3 coding sequence is TGTGCCAGCAGCGTAGGAGGTCCGAGTCCAAATTCACCCCTCCACTTT.

The chain employs TRBV27 and TRBJ2-7; TRBD2 agrees at 14 bases. CDR1 and CDR2 from the germline V gene are MNHEY and SMNVEV (reference sequence). J gave up 2 bases and V 5 bases, and 11 bases lay outside the gene matches. The CDR3 runs to 18 residues. CDR3 DNA sequence: TGTGCCAGCAGTGCACCCGGGACTAGCGGGAGTGGGACCTACGAGCAGTACTTC. Protein product: CASSAPGTSGSGTYEQYF.

This clone appeared a few times. J is TRBJ1-5 and V is TRBV30; TRBD1 agrees at 7 bases. The CDR3 runs 12 residues. After removal of 5 bases from V and 3 bases from J, the junction contained 1 base not matched to a gene. Germline CDR1 is GTSNPN and CDR2 is SVGIG (reference sequence). CDR3 DNA sequence: TGTGCCTGGGACAGGGACAATCAGCCCCAGCATTTT. Residues: CAWDRDNQPQHF.

The chain carries TRBV19 and TRBJ1-2, with 8 bases identical to TRBD1. Germline V gene data show CDR1 as LNHDA and CDR2 as SQIVND (reference sequence). Trimming cost V 11 bases and J 8 bases; bases outside gene matches: 13. This CDR3 region has 13 residues. The CDR3 region has the DNA TGTGCCGCCGGACAGGGATGGATCAGCGGCTACACCTTC. Translation: CAAGQGWISGYTF.

The genes are TRBV4-3 and TRBJ1-4; perhaps TRBD1 as D (6 bases). This CDR3 is built from 19 residues. V dropped 4 bases and J dropped 3 bases, with 24 bases sitting between them. The germline CDR1 and CDR2 sequences are LGHNA and YSLEER. The CDR3 loop is CASSRHLSLSTGSNEKLFF. CDR3 sequence (DNA): TGCGCCAGCAGCCGGCACCTCAGCCTTTCGACAGGTTCTAATGAAAAACTGTTTTTT.

This rearrangement joins TRBV6-6 to TRBJ2-3; 14 bases line up with TRBD2. From germline, CDR1 is MNHNY and CDR2 SVGAGI (reference sequence). V gave up 5 bases and J gave up 4 bases; unmatched junction bases: 5. This CDR3 region has 16 residues. The CDR3 is CASSLGLAGGADTQYF. DNA for the CDR3: TGTGCCAGCAGTCTCGGACTAGCGGGAGGTGCAGATACGCAGTATTTT.

CDR3 amino acids: CSVEVVYGYTF. Written as DNA, the CDR3 is TGCAGCGTTGAGGTAGTTTATGGCTACACCTTC. The V call is TRBV29-1, the J call TRBJ1-2; D is undetermined. V lost 3 bases and J 5 bases, leaving 7 bases between the germline ends. CDR3 length equals 11 residues. The V gene's germline CDR1 is SQVTM and CDR2 ANQGSEA.

The chain links TRBV28 to TRBJ1-5; 7 nucleotides agree with TRBD1. Germline V CDR1 and CDR2: MDHEN, SYDVKM. The length of the CDR3 is 14 residues. Germline trimming cut 3 bases from V and 4 bases from J; bases unmatched to any gene: 3. The CDR3 spells CASSLGDSNQPQHF. The CDR3 nucleotides read TGTGCCAGCAGTTTGGGGGACAGTAATCAGCCCCAGCATTTT. The variable domain in full, with the rest retrieved from reference TRBV28 and TRBJ1-5, is DVKVTQSSRYLVKRTGEKVFLECVQDMDHENMFWYRQDPGLGLRLIYFSYDVKMKEKGDIPEGYSVSREKKERFSLILESASTNQTSMYLCASSLGDSNQPQHFGDGTRLSIL.

The chain is built from TRBV5-1 and TRBJ1-1, with 8 bases fitting TRBD1. The trim removed 4 bases at V and 2 bases at J, leaving 7 bases unmatched. Germline V gene sequence: CDR1 SGHRS, CDR2 YFSETQ. The CDR3 loop spans 15 amino acids. The CDR3 nucleotides read TGCGCCAGCAGCACCCAGGGGGCGGTAAACACTGAAGCTTTCTTT. Its translation is CASSTQGAVNTEAFF.

The rearrangement links TRBV6-5 to TRBJ1-5; 9 bases line up with TRBD1. Germline V gene sequence: CDR1 MNHEY, CDR2 SVGAGI. This CDR3 spans 15 amino acids. V shed 5 bases, J shed 6 bases, and the junction held 8 bases outside the gene matches. The CDR3 DNA sequence: TGTGCCAGCAGTACCGGACAGGGGAGGACTCAGCCCCAGCATTTT. The encoded protein is CASSTGQGRTQPQHF.

The chain uses TRBV6-6 and TRBJ2-1; D unresolved. Germline lookup yields CDR1 MNHNY and CDR2 SVGAGI (reference sequence). The CDR3 totals 11 residues. Trimming took off 4 bases at V and 8 bases at J, with 6 bases between the two ends. CDR3 sequence reads: CASSLSDEQFF. DNA for the CDR3: TGTGCCAGCAGTTTATCGGATGAGCAGTTCTTC.

V and J are TRBV5-1 and TRBJ2-1; 8 positions agree with TRBD2. The CDR3 is made up of 16 amino acids. V shed 7 bases and J 9 bases; nucleotides not matched to a gene: 18. The germline CDR1 and CDR2 sequences are SGHRS and YFSETQ. CDR3 sequence (DNA): TGCGCCAGCGCCGAAGAGGGACTAGGGGAGTATGGTGAGCAGTTCTTC. Residues: CASAEEGLGEYGEQFF. The full variable domain, completed using reference TRBV5-1 and TRBJ2-1, is KAGVTQTPRYLIKTRGQQVTLSCSPISGHRSVSWYQQTPGQGLQFLFEYFSETQRNKGNFPGRFSGRQFSNSRSEMNVSTLELGDSALYLCASAEEGLGEYGEQFFGPGTRLTVL.

This chain uses TRBV14 with TRBJ2-7; D gene uncertain. V shed 1 base and J shed 6 bases, with 10 bases lying between them. Germline-derived CDR1 and CDR2 are SGHDN and FVKESK. This CDR3 region has 13 residues. CDR3 sequence (DNA): TGTGCCAGCAGCCAAGCATGGGCCTCCGAGCAGTACTTC. Its translation: CASSQAWASEQYF.